Listed below are T cell receptor beta chains from one sample, sequenced in a study of blood T cells in healthy people across ages. MiXCR, run by TCRdb on the 5' RACE reads, gives a single entry per CDR3 protein. The sample contains around 800,000 distinct CDR3 sequences, around two thirds of which appear only once. Sequences were obtained from blood. The receptors come from a man younger than 45 in good health. Each CDR3 is given with its conserved first and last residue. A D gene is named only where the DNA matches it firmly. Expanded clones get a size class; other rows say once, few or many, or leave the size out.

CDR3nt: TGTGCCAGCAGCGTAGAACTAGCGAGCACAGATACGCAGTATTTT; CDR3aa: CASSVELASTDTQYF; j_gene: TRBJ2-3; len: 15; v_gene: TRBV9; d_gene: TRBD2; abundance: NA
CDR3nt: TGTGCCAGCAGCCTACTTCGATCAACAGGGGGCAAAACCTACGAGCAGTACTTC; CDR3aa: CASSLLRSTGGKTYEQYF; j_gene: TRBJ2-7; len: 18; v_gene: TRBV13; d_gene: TRBD1; abundance: NA
CDR3nt: TGTGCCAGCAGCTTAGGAGGGGGCATAGCAGATATGCAGTATTTT; CDR3aa: CASSLGGGIADMQYF; j_gene: TRBJ2-3; len: 15; v_gene: TRBV7-2; d_gene: TRBD1; abundance: NA
CDR3nt: TGTGCCAGCAGCTTAAGGGTCGGGGGCTCGGGTTACGAGCAGTACTTC; CDR3aa: CASSLRVGGSGYEQYF; j_gene: TRBJ2-7; len: 16; v_gene: TRBV7-2; d_gene: NA; abundance: few
CDR3nt: TGTGCCAGCAGCCACGCGTCCAGGGACTACGAGCAGTACTTC; CDR3aa: CASSHASRDYEQYF; j_gene: TRBJ2-7; len: 14; v_gene: TRBV4-2; d_gene: NA; abundance: few
CDR3nt: TGTGCCAGCTCCCGAAGAACAACTAATGAAAAACTGTTTTTT; CDR3aa: CASSRRTTNEKLFF; j_gene: TRBJ1-4; len: 14; v_gene: TRBV2; d_gene: NA; abundance: NA
CDR3nt: TGCAGTGCTAGAGTGTGGGGACAAAGTACCTCCTACGAGCAGTACTTC; CDR3aa: CSARVWGQSTSYEQYF; j_gene: TRBJ2-7; len: 16; v_gene: TRBV20-1; d_gene: NA; abundance: NA
CDR3nt: TGTGCCCGAGGGGGGCCAGGGTTAGAGGAGCAGTACTTC; CDR3aa: CARGGPGLEEQYF; j_gene: TRBJ2-4; len: 13; v_gene: TRBV6-5; d_gene: NA; abundance: NA
CDR3nt: TGTGCCAGCAGCCCACCGGGGCGGGAGCAGTTCTTC; CDR3aa: CASSPPGREQFF; j_gene: TRBJ2-1; len: 12; v_gene: TRBV5-5; d_gene: NA; abundance: NA
CDR3nt: TGCAGTGCTACCCCCTCCGCGGGGAACCAAGAGACCCAGTACTTC; CDR3aa: CSATPSAGNQETQYF; j_gene: TRBJ2-5; len: 15; v_gene: TRBV20-1; d_gene: NA; abundance: few
CDR3nt: TGTGCCAGCAGCCGGGACAGCTACTACACTGAAGCTTTCTTT; CDR3aa: CASSRDSYYTEAFF; j_gene: TRBJ1-1; len: 14; v_gene: TRBV5-6; d_gene: TRBD1; abundance: NA
CDR3nt: TGTGCCACCAGTGATCCCGACAGGCCTCATGAGCAGTTCTTC; CDR3aa: CATSDPDRPHEQFF; j_gene: TRBJ2-1; len: 14; v_gene: TRBV24-1; d_gene: NA; abundance: NA
CDR3nt: TGTGCCAGCTCACCAGCTAGCGCCGGTCCTGATACGCAGTATTTT; CDR3aa: CASSPASAGPDTQYF; j_gene: TRBJ2-3; len: 15; v_gene: TRBV18; d_gene: NA; abundance: NA
CDR3nt: TGTGCCAGCAGCGCGGGGGGGCCAAATGAGCAGTTCTTC; CDR3aa: CASSAGGPNEQFF; j_gene: TRBJ2-1; len: 13; v_gene: TRBV7-3; d_gene: TRBD2; abundance: NA
CDR3nt: TGTGCCATCAGTGCGGTGGAGTACAATGAGCAGTTCTTC; CDR3aa: CAISAVEYNEQFF; j_gene: TRBJ2-1; len: 13; v_gene: TRBV10-3; d_gene: NA; abundance: NA
CDR3nt: TGTGCCAGCAGCAAAGGTCCCTACAGGGTCCAATGCGAGCAGTACTTC; CDR3aa: CASSKGPYRVQCEQYF; j_gene: TRBJ2-7; len: 16; v_gene: TRBV21-1; d_gene: NA; abundance: NA
CDR3nt: TGTGCCAGCAGCTTAGAACTTCTCATGGGGGCCAAAAACATTCAGTACTTC; CDR3aa: CASSLELLMGAKNIQYF; j_gene: TRBJ2-4; len: 17; v_gene: TRBV7-8; d_gene: NA; abundance: NA
CDR3nt: TGCAGTGCTAGAGAGGGCAGGCCCAGCAATGAGCAGTTCTTC; CDR3aa: CSAREGRPSNEQFF; j_gene: TRBJ2-1; len: 14; v_gene: TRBV20-1; d_gene: NA; abundance: few
CDR3nt: TGCGCCAGCAGCTTGGAACGGATGTACCAAGAGACCCAGTACTTC; CDR3aa: CASSLERMYQETQYF; j_gene: TRBJ2-5; len: 15; v_gene: TRBV5-1; d_gene: NA; abundance: NA
CDR3nt: TGCGCCAGCAGCCAAGTGACTCGAGCACCTAATGAGCAGTTCTTC; CDR3aa: CASSQVTRAPNEQFF; j_gene: TRBJ2-1; len: 15; v_gene: TRBV4-3; d_gene: NA; abundance: NA
CDR3nt: TGCGCCAGCAGCCAAGGGTGGGGGGCTAGCACAGATACGCAGTATTTT; CDR3aa: CASSQGWGASTDTQYF; j_gene: TRBJ2-3; len: 16; v_gene: TRBV4-1; d_gene: NA; abundance: NA
CDR3nt: TGTGCCAGCAGTTTTCTTGCGGAAACAACTAATGAAAAACTGTTTTTT; CDR3aa: CASSFLAETTNEKLFF; j_gene: TRBJ1-4; len: 16; v_gene: TRBV27; d_gene: NA; abundance: few
CDR3nt: TGCAGCGTTACGACTAGCGGGGGGTCTGGAGATACGCAGTATTTT; CDR3aa: CSVTTSGGSGDTQYF; j_gene: TRBJ2-3; len: 15; v_gene: TRBV29-1; d_gene: TRBD2; abundance: many
CDR3nt: TGCAGTGCTAGGGACAGTAAAGAGACCCAGTACTTC; CDR3aa: CSARDSKETQYF; j_gene: TRBJ2-5; len: 12; v_gene: TRBV20-1; d_gene: NA; abundance: few
CDR3nt: TGTGCCACCAGTGATTTTTGGGGAGCAGGCTACAATGAGCAGTTCTTC; CDR3aa: CATSDFWGAGYNEQFF; j_gene: TRBJ2-1; len: 16; v_gene: TRBV24-1; d_gene: NA; abundance: NA
CDR3nt: TGTGCCAGCACCGTCGGACCCCGTCGAGAGCAGTTCTTC; CDR3aa: CASTVGPRREQFF; j_gene: TRBJ2-1; len: 13; v_gene: TRBV6-2/TRBV6-3; d_gene: NA; abundance: NA
CDR3nt: TGTGCCAGCAGTATCGGGACAGGGGGCGCATATACGCAGTATTTT; CDR3aa: CASSIGTGGAYTQYF; j_gene: TRBJ2-3; len: 15; v_gene: TRBV27; d_gene: TRBD1; abundance: NA
CDR3nt: TGTGCCAGCAGCCTAAGAGTAGGTCTAGCCGGCACAGATACGCAGTATTTT; CDR3aa: CASSLRVGLAGTDTQYF; j_gene: TRBJ2-3; len: 17; v_gene: TRBV11-2; d_gene: NA; abundance: NA
CDR3nt: TGTGCCAGCAGCTTAGTGATCGCAAGCCCCTACAATGAGCAGTTCTTC; CDR3aa: CASSLVIASPYNEQFF; j_gene: TRBJ2-1; len: 16; v_gene: TRBV7-9; d_gene: NA; abundance: NA
CDR3nt: TGTGCCAGCAGTCCACCGGGACACCCTAACTATGGCTACACCTTC; CDR3aa: CASSPPGHPNYGYTF; j_gene: TRBJ1-2; len: 15; v_gene: TRBV28; d_gene: NA; abundance: few
CDR3nt: TGCAGCGCCGTGGAGACGGCAGATACGCAGTATTTT; CDR3aa: CSAVETADTQYF; j_gene: TRBJ2-3; len: 12; v_gene: TRBV29-1; d_gene: NA; abundance: few
CDR3nt: TGTGCCAGCAGTGAAGATGACCGCCCTTATGAAAAACTGTTTTTT; CDR3aa: CASSEDDRPYEKLFF; j_gene: TRBJ1-4; len: 15; v_gene: TRBV6-1; d_gene: NA; abundance: few
CDR3nt: TGTGCCAGCAGCTTTACCCCCACGGATAGCCAAAACATTCAGTACTTC; CDR3aa: CASSFTPTDSQNIQYF; j_gene: TRBJ2-4; len: 16; v_gene: TRBV27; d_gene: NA; abundance: NA